The 4 T cell receptor beta chains reported below all come from one sample, sequenced in a study of T cells after yellow fever vaccination. MiXCR, run by TCRdb on the 5' RACE reads, gives a single entry per CDR3 protein. The sample comprises 200,000 to 300,000 distinct CDR3 sequences, 6.9% of which are singletons, and 0.85% rests with the top ten. The sample consisted of CD4+ T cells sorted from PBMCs, taken 15 days after the yellow fever booster vaccination. The receptors shown here come from a man aged 25 to 40 who received the YFV17D yellow fever vaccine.

The chain carries TRBV20-1 and TRBJ1-5; TRBD1 matches at 7 bases. With V trimmed by 5 bases and J by 4 bases, 11 bases remained unmatched. The CDR3 spans 15 residues. Germline CDR1 is DFQATT and CDR2 is SNEGSKA (reference sequence). CDR3 sequence (DNA): TGCAGTGCTCCCTCGGGGGTACAGGGGAATCAGCCCCAGCATTTT. This translates into CSAPSGVQGNQPQHF.

This clonotype turned up a few times. The CDR3 DNA sequence: TGTGCCAGCAGCTTAGACCTAGCGGCCAATGAGCAGTTCTTC. The encoded protein is CASSLDLAANEQFF. J is TRBJ2-1 and V is TRBV7-2, with 7 nucleotides matching TRBD2. This CDR3 comprises 14 residues. From germline, CDR1 is SGHTA and CDR2 FQGNSA. The trim removed 1 base at V and 6 bases at J, leaving 3 bases unmatched.

V usage is TRBV3-1 and J usage is TRBJ1-1; possibly TRBD1 for D (5 bases). Germline V gives CDR1 LGHDT, CDR2 YNNKEL (reference sequence). V shed 4 bases and J shed 10 bases, with 16 bases lying between them. CDR3 length: 13 amino acids. The CDR3 sequence: CASSRSGVRGAFF. The CDR3 DNA follows: TGTGCCAGCAGCCGCTCGGGGGTCCGGGGAGCTTTCTTT. Together with reference TRBV3-1 and TRBJ1-1, the CDR3 gives the full variable domain: DTAVSQTPKYLVTQMGNDKSIKCEQNLGHDTMYWYKQDSKKFLKIMFSYNNKELIINETVPNRFSPKSPDKAHLNLHINSLELGDSAVYFCASSRSGVRGAFFGQGTRLTVV.

The V and J genes are TRBV2 and TRBJ1-1; no clear D. Looked up from germline, CDR1 is SNHLY and CDR2 is FYNNEI. Trimming cost V 0 bases and J 6 bases, with 11 bases left between them. CDR3 length: 14 residues. The CDR3 is CASSEAGGRPEAFF. For the CDR3, the DNA is TGTGCCAGCAGTGAAGCGGGCGGCCGACCTGAAGCTTTCTTT.